The 19 T cell receptor beta chains in this list originate from one sample, sequenced in a study of blood T cell repertoires in COVID-19. Produced via immunoSEQ multiplex PCR; TCRdb's table is partial and in-frame only. The sample lists around 72,000 clones, about nine tenths occurring once. What was sequenced was peripheral blood. The source of these receptors is a woman aged 70-85 years with acute or convalescent COVID-19.

The chain couples TRBV15 to TRBJ1-2; no reliable D call. The CDR3 covers 12 residues. Germline loops: CDR1 LNHNV, CDR2 YYDKDF (reference sequence). V was trimmed by 5 bases and J by 5 bases, leaving 9 bases between them. CDR3 nucleotide sequence: TGTGCCACCAGCCCTGGGCTATATGGCTACACCTTC. Its protein is CATSPGLYGYTF.

This clone was counted between two and nine times. The J gene is TRBJ1-1, the V gene TRBV4-2; D not resolved. Germline V gene lookup returns CDR1 LGHNA and CDR2 YNFKEQ. The CDR3 sequence is 11 residues long. Trimming shortened V by 3 bases and J by 8 bases, and 7 bases separated the two germline ends. The CDR3 region has the DNA TGTGCCAGCAGCCAGGGCCTAGAAGCTTTCTTT. This encodes CASSQGLEAFF.

The chain joins TRBV12-5 to TRBJ1-6; TRBD1 agrees at 7 bases. CDR3 length: 16 residues. CDR1 and CDR2 from the germline V gene are LGHNT and FRNRAP. V lost 4 bases, J lost 5 bases, and 8 bases stayed unmatched. The chain's CDR3 is CASGSQAGQHNSPLHF. CDR3 sequence (DNA): TGTGCTAGTGGTTCCCAGGCGGGACAGCATAATTCACCCCTCCACTTT.

V is TRBV6-6 and J is TRBJ1-5, with TRBD1 matching 10 bases. V trimming: 4 bases; J trimming: 3 bases; junction bases outside the gene matches: 6. This CDR3 contains 16 residues. CDR1 and CDR2 (germline): MNHNY, SVGAGI (reference sequence). This CDR3 reads CASSWADRGNNQPQHF. The CDR3 DNA reads TGTGCCAGCAGTTGGGCGGACAGGGGGAACAATCAGCCCCAGCATTTT.

The chain carries TRBV18 and TRBJ2-5; D ambiguous. Deletions cut 4 bases from V and 3 bases from J, with 12 bases between. The germline V gene encodes CDR1 KGHSH and CDR2 LQKENI. The CDR3 totals 14 residues. Written as DNA, the CDR3 is TGTGCCAGCTCACGAGATCTAAACGAAGAGACCCAGTACTTC. It codes for CASSRDLNEETQYF.

This chain joins TRBV9 and TRBJ2-7, with a weak D call TRBD2 (6 bases). This CDR3 contains 13 residues. Trimming removed 4 bases from V and 8 bases from J, with 16 bases in between. CDR1 is SGDLS and CDR2 is YYNGEE in the germline V gene. The DNA for the CDR3 is TGTGCCAGCAGCATGGACTATTCTACGCAGCAGTACTTC. Protein: CASSMDYSTQQYF.

The chain is built from TRBV6-2 or TRBV6-3 and TRBJ1-5, with a weak D call TRBD1 (6 bases). Trimming pared 6 bases from V and 8 bases from J, leaving 20 bases between. Germline CDR1 reads MNHEY; CDR2 reads SVGEGT. The CDR3 spans 15 residues. The CDR3 here is CASSTTLRGGKPQHF. The CDR3 DNA reads TGTGCCAGCAGCACAACACTACGGGGGGGCAAGCCCCAGCATTTT.

The rearrangement links TRBV15 to TRBJ1-3; perhaps TRBD1 as D (6 bases). The germline gives CDR1 LNHNV, CDR2 YYDKDF (reference sequence). This CDR3 has 16 residues. Trimming removed 0 bases at V and 0 bases at J, with 9 bases between. The CDR3: CATSRDRGHSGNTIYF. CDR3 bases: TGTGCCACCAGCAGAGATCGGGGACACTCTGGAAACACCATATATTTT.

J is TRBJ2-1 and V is TRBV9, with 11 nucleotides matching TRBD2. Germline values: CDR1 SGDLS, CDR2 YYNGEE. After removal of 3 bases from V and 7 bases from J, the junction contained 3 bases not matched to a gene. The CDR3 sequence is 14 residues long. CDR3 nucleotides: TGTGCCAGCAGCGCTAGCGGGAGGACGAATGAGCAGTTCTTC. This codes for CASSASGRTNEQFF.

V and J are TRBV28 and TRBJ1-1; 11 bases align to TRBD1. V was pared by 5 bases and J by 4 bases, with 6 bases of the junction left unmatched. The CDR3 is 15 amino acids. Germline CDR1 and CDR2: MDHEN and SYDVKM. The DNA for the CDR3 is TGTGCCAGCAGTACACCGGGACAGGGGGGCACTGAAGCTTTCTTT. Translating gives CASSTPGQGGTEAFF.

V is TRBV11-3 and J is TRBJ2-5, with 7 positions matching TRBD1. CDR1 is SGHNT and CDR2 is YENEEA in the germline V gene. The ends lost 5 bases at V and 0 bases at J; junction bases unmatched: 6. The CDR3 extends over 15 amino acids. For the CDR3, the DNA is TGTGCCAGCAGCCAACGGGACAGTCACCAAGAGACCCAGTACTTC. Protein sequence: CASSQRDSHQETQYF.

The gene calls are TRBV19 and TRBJ1-1, with 8 bases identical to TRBD1. The CDR3 extends over 16 amino acids. V shed 4 bases and J 0 bases; nucleotides not matched to a gene: 7. Germline V lookup: CDR1 LNHDA, CDR2 SQIVND (reference sequence). DNA of the CDR3: TGTGCCAGTAGTAAAGGGGGACAGGCAGTGAACACTGAAGCTTTCTTT. It encodes CASSKGGQAVNTEAFF.

The chain employs TRBV5-1 and TRBJ2-2; 7 bases line up with TRBD2. This CDR3 has 16 amino acids. J was trimmed by 0 bases and V by 2 bases; bases with no gene match: 4. CDR1 SGHRS and CDR2 YFSETQ come from the germline V gene. For the CDR3, the DNA is TGCGCCAGCAGCTTTCCGGGACTACCGAACACCGGGGAGCTGTTTTTT. Translating it yields CASSFPGLPNTGELFF.

The chain is built from TRBV5-4 and TRBJ2-5; a possible D gene is TRBD2 (5 bases). The CDR3 covers 14 residues. Germline V gives CDR1 SGHNT, CDR2 YYREEE (reference sequence). V was pared by 1 base and J by 5 bases, with 12 bases between. CDR3 region: CASSLNLGGETQYF. The CDR3, as DNA: TGTGCCAGCAGCTTGAACCTTGGAGGTGAGACCCAGTACTTC.

V and J are TRBV5-1 and TRBJ2-3, with 9 bases lining up with TRBD2. CDR1 is SGHRS and CDR2 is YFSETQ in the germline V gene. The CDR3 spans 14 residues. V was pared by 4 bases and J by 4 bases, with 4 bases of the junction left unmatched. CDR3 residues: CASSLSGSADTQYF. CDR3 sequence (DNA): TGCGCCAGCAGCCTTAGCGGGAGTGCAGATACGCAGTATTTT.

This chain connects TRBV27 to TRBJ2-2; the D gene is possibly TRBD2 (6 bases). Germline V gene sequence: CDR1 MNHEY, CDR2 SMNVEV (reference sequence). This CDR3 contains 17 residues. V lost 3 bases to trimming and J lost 6 bases, with 20 bases between them. The CDR3 sequence: CASSFLWGERGPGELFF. The CDR3 DNA is TGTGCCAGCAGTTTCCTCTGGGGGGAGAGAGGTCCCGGGGAGCTGTTTTTT.

The rearrangement joins TRBV28 to TRBJ1-5; 7 bases match TRBD1. The J segment lost 6 bases and the V segment lost 6 bases, leaving 8 bases of the junction unmatched. The CDR3 has 14 residues. Germline values: CDR1 MDHEN, CDR2 SYDVKM. This CDR3 is CASRGRGKGQPQHF. The CDR3 nucleotides are TGTGCCAGCAGGGGCAGGGGGAAAGGTCAGCCCCAGCATTTT.

This chain links TRBV13 with TRBJ2-5, with D possibly being TRBD2 (6 bases). From germline, CDR1 is PRHDT and CDR2 FYEKMQ (reference sequence). The CDR3 extends over 14 amino acids. Between the trimmed V and J ends, which lost 5 bases and 4 bases, there was a span of 14 bases. CDR3 in DNA: TGTGCCAGCAGCACGTCGGGAGTCCGAGAGACCCAGTACTTC. This gives the protein CASSTSGVRETQYF.

This rearrangement joins TRBV14 to TRBJ2-1; D is perhaps TRBD1 (6 bases). This CDR3 is built from 16 residues. Trimming pared 5 bases from V and 0 bases from J, leaving 14 bases between. Germline loops: CDR1 SGHDN, CDR2 FVKESK. CDR3 sequence reads: CASSAYTGHSYNEQFF. CDR3 bases: TGTGCCAGCAGCGCCTATACGGGACACTCCTACAATGAGCAGTTCTTC.